Each of the 21 T cell receptor beta chains below was sequenced from the same sample in a study of shared clonotypes between healthy human individuals. Repertoires were generated with immunoSEQ multiplex PCR, while TCRdb's copy carries only in-frame clones and drops some. The profile covers roughly 510,000 clones, with 60% to 80% appearing a single time and around 12% taken by the ten largest. Sequenced material: PBMCs. These receptors were obtained from a woman in her thirties or forties in good health. Some clones in this sample may be carry-over from other donors' samples.

This sequence joins TRBV10-3 and TRBJ1-4; the D is unclear. The germline CDR1 and CDR2 sequences are ENHRY and SYGVKD. Trimming shortened V by 5 bases and J by 4 bases, and 11 bases separated the two germline ends. This CDR3 is 14 amino acids long. CDR3: CAISKGRSNEKLFF. DNA of the CDR3: TGTGCCATCAGTAAAGGACGGAGTAATGAAAAACTGTTTTTT.

The chain recombines TRBV9 with TRBJ2-5; D might be TRBD1 or TRBD2, each matching 6 bases. This CDR3 comprises 14 residues. The V gene's germline CDR1 is SGDLS and CDR2 YYNGEE. V shed 2 bases and J shed 5 bases, with 13 bases lying between them. For the CDR3, the DNA is TGTGCCAGCAGCGTCCGGGGGCACTTGGAGACCCAGTACTTC. Amino acids: CASSVRGHLETQYF.

The chain employs TRBV28 and TRBJ1-2, with D unresolved. V lost 4 bases to trimming and J lost 5 bases, with 5 bases between them. Germline V lookup: CDR1 MDHEN, CDR2 SYDVKM. The CDR3 is 11 residues long. The CDR3 DNA sequence: TGTGCCAGCAGTTGGCTGTATGGCTACACCTTC. Residues: CASSWLYGYTF.

This clone was detected once. The CDR3 spells CASSLGLAGVLNEQFF. The CDR3 DNA sequence: TGTGCCAGCAGCTTGGGACTAGCGGGAGTTCTAAATGAGCAGTTCTTC. The rearrangement joins TRBV5-4 to TRBJ2-1; 12 positions match TRBD2. Trimming cost V 0 bases and J 7 bases; bases outside gene matches: 5. Germline-derived CDR1 and CDR2 are SGHNT and YYREEE (reference sequence). The CDR3 length is 16 residues.

This chain uses TRBV5-1 with TRBJ1-2, with D hard to call. Germline-derived CDR1 and CDR2 are SGHRS and YFSETQ. V was shortened by 0 bases and J by 5 bases, with 14 bases between the two germline ends. CDR3 length equals 15 residues. The CDR3 region is CASSLAREGTYGYTF. In DNA form, the CDR3 reads TGCGCCAGCAGCTTGGCTCGGGAAGGCACGTATGGCTACACCTTC. Looking up the rest from reference TRBV5-1 and TRBJ1-2 gives the full variable domain: KAGVTQTPRYLIKTRGQQVTLSCSPISGHRSVSWYQQTPGQGLQFLFEYFSETQRNKGNFPGRFSGRQFSNSRSEMNVSTLELGDSALYLCASSLAREGTYGYTFGSGTRLTVV.

This chain links TRBV19 with TRBJ2-5; 9 nucleotides line up with TRBD2. The length of the CDR3 is 18 residues. With 5 bases clipped from V and 2 bases from J, the junction kept 15 bases outside the gene matches. Germline-derived CDR1 and CDR2 are LNHDA and SQIVND (reference sequence). The CDR3 DNA is TGTGCCAGTAGTCGAACGCGGGGTATAGCGGGAGATCAAGAGACCCAGTACTTC. It specifies CASSRTRGIAGDQETQYF.

This clone appeared a few times. V and J are TRBV7-8 and TRBJ2-7, with D possibly matching TRBD1 (5 bases). There are 12 residues in the CDR3. In germline, CDR1 is SGHVS, CDR2 FQNEAQ. Trimming cost V 6 bases and J 3 bases, with 9 bases left between them. CDR3 loop: CASSRQGYEQYF. DNA for the CDR3: TGTGCCAGCAGTCGCCAGGGCTACGAGCAGTACTTC. Supplemented by reference TRBV7-8 and TRBJ2-7, the full variable domain reads GAGVSQSPRYKVAKRGQDVALRCDPISGHVSLFWYQQALGQGPEFLTYFQNEAQLDKSGLPSDRFFAERPEGSVSTLKIQRTQQEDSAVYLCASSRQGYEQYFGPGTRLTVT.

This chain links TRBV6-5 with TRBJ2-7, with TRBD1 matching 7 bases. CDR1 is MNHEY, CDR2 SVGAGI, per germline. This CDR3 comprises 15 residues. V shed 2 bases and J 3 bases; nucleotides not matched to a gene: 7. This CDR3 reads CASSYASDRFYEQYF. The CDR3 bases are TGTGCCAGCAGTTACGCCTCGGACAGGTTCTACGAGCAGTACTTC.

The chain combines TRBV28 with TRBJ2-1; 7 nucleotides agree with TRBD2. The J segment lost 8 bases and the V segment lost 2 bases, leaving 15 bases of the junction unmatched. The CDR3 is made up of 17 amino acids. CDR1 and CDR2 from the germline V gene are MDHEN and SYDVKM. CDR3 protein: CASSLPKAGVGGDEQFF. The DNA for the CDR3 is TGTGCCAGCAGTTTACCAAAGGCGGGAGTGGGTGGTGATGAGCAGTTCTTC.

This clone appeared a few times. The chain is built from TRBV19 and TRBJ1-5; 7 bases agree with TRBD1. From germline, CDR1 is LNHDA and CDR2 SQIVND (reference sequence). The CDR3 totals 16 residues. The V and J ends lost 5 bases and 3 bases, in that order; junction bases with no gene match: 10. The CDR3 sequence: CASSGTGQRFNQPQHF. DNA for the CDR3: TGTGCCAGTAGTGGGACGGGACAGCGATTCAATCAGCCCCAGCATTTT. Combining the CDR3 with reference TRBV19 and TRBJ1-5 gives the whole variable domain DGGITQSPKYLFRKEGQNVTLSCEQNLNHDAMYWYRQDPGQGLRLIYYSQIVNDFQKGDIAEGYSVSREKKESFPLTVTSAQKNPTAFYLCASSGTGQRFNQPQHFGDGTRLSIL.

This clone was recorded only once. CDR3 bases: TGTGCCTGGAGTCCAAGGACAGGGCTTACTTCGGAGTACACCTTC. It codes for CAWSPRTGLTSEYTF. The rearrangement links TRBV30 to TRBJ1-2, with 8 bases identical to TRBD1. Germline trimming cut 2 bases from V and 11 bases from J; bases unmatched to any gene: 16. The CDR3 is 15 amino acids. Germline CDR1 and CDR2: GTSNPN and SVGIG (reference sequence).

This clone appeared a few times. Other nucleotide sequences from this sample produce the same CDR3. This sequence joins TRBV18 and TRBJ1-1; D remains ambiguous. From germline, CDR1 is KGHSH and CDR2 LQKENI. V lost 3 bases, J lost 1 base, and 6 bases lay in between. This CDR3 has 13 residues. CDR3 sequence (DNA): TGTGCCAGCTCACCGACTTCGAACACTGAAGCTTTCTTT. It encodes CASSPTSNTEAFF. The variable domain in full, with the rest retrieved from reference TRBV18 and TRBJ1-1, is NAGVMQNPRHLVRRRGQEARLRCSPMKGHSHVYWYRQLPEEGLKFMVYLQKENIIDESGMPKERFSAEFPKEGPSILRIQQVVRGDSAAYFCASSPTSNTEAFFGQGTRLTVV.

This chain joins TRBV29-1 and TRBJ2-2; TRBD2 agrees at 7 bases. The V and J ends lost 4 bases and 3 bases, in that order; junction bases with no gene match: 5. The germline V gene encodes CDR1 SQVTM and CDR2 ANQGSEA. CDR3 length: 14 amino acids. The CDR3 coding sequence is TGCAGCGTTGTTTCTCTAGCGGACACCGGGGAGCTGTTTTTT. This sequence encodes CSVVSLADTGELFF.

With regard to this clone: This may be a read error, as it is one base from a much larger clone. This same CDR3 is encoded by further DNA sequences in the sample. The rearrangement uses TRBV29-1 and TRBJ2-7; maybe TRBD2 (5 bases). There are 12 residues in the CDR3. The germline V gene has CDR1 SQVTM and CDR2 ANQGSEA. V lost 0 bases to trimming and J lost 10 bases, with 13 bases between them. CDR3 sequence: CSVEEGAGEQYF. CDR3 coding DNA: TGCAGCGTTGAAGAGGGAGCTGGAGAACAGTACTTC.

The table lists this clone with a count of one. The chain has TRBV2 and TRBJ2-5; TRBD1 is a possible D gene (6 bases). Per the germline V gene, CDR1 is SNHLY and CDR2 is FYNNEI. V was trimmed by 9 bases and J by 3 bases, leaving 17 bases between them. This CDR3 is built from 14 residues. The CDR3 sequence is CASTSGGQEETQYF. The CDR3 DNA reads as TGTGCCAGTACTAGTGGGGGCCAGGAAGAGACCCAGTACTTC. The full variable domain, completed using reference TRBV2 and TRBJ2-5, is EPEVTQTPSHQVTQMGQEVILRCVPISNHLYFYWYRQILGQKVEFLVSFYNNEISEKSEIFDDQFSVERPDGSNFTLKIRSTKLEDSAMYFCASTSGGQEETQYFGPGTRLLVL.

This chain uses TRBV5-6 with TRBJ2-2; 9 bases agree with TRBD1. This CDR3 is built from 16 residues. The germline V gene encodes CDR1 SGHDT and CDR2 YYEEEE. After removal of 0 bases from V and 4 bases from J, the junction contained 4 bases not matched to a gene. In DNA form, the CDR3 reads TGTGCCAGCAGCTTGGATGGGACAGGGTTCACCGGGGAGCTGTTTTTT. Its translation: CASSLDGTGFTGELFF.

The genes are TRBV27 and TRBJ2-3; D is unclear. Trimming cost V 2 bases and J 6 bases, with 9 bases left between them. This CDR3 is built from 13 residues. The germline V gene encodes CDR1 MNHEY and CDR2 SMNVEV (reference sequence). CDR3 nucleotide sequence: TGTGCCAGCAGTTTAGTCGCTTACGATACGCAGTATTTT. Translated, it gives CASSLVAYDTQYF.

CDR3 in DNA: TGTGCCAGCAGTCCTACAGGTTTCGGACTAAATTCACCCCTCCACTTT. Translated, it gives CASSPTGFGLNSPLHF. The rearrangement links TRBV2 to TRBJ1-6, with D possibly TRBD1 on 5 matching bases. This CDR3 region has 16 residues. The germline gives CDR1 SNHLY, CDR2 FYNNEI. With 5 bases removed from V and 7 bases from J, the gap between germline ends came to 18 bases.

This clone was detected only a few times. The rearrangement uses TRBV7-8 and TRBJ2-3; D not resolved. This CDR3 region has 14 residues. Trimming shortened V by 5 bases and J by 1 base, and 10 bases separated the two germline ends. CDR1 is SGHVS, CDR2 FQNEAQ, per germline. CDR3 region: CASSPSAGTDTQYF. CDR3 DNA sequence: TGTGCCAGCAGCCCGTCTGCGGGCACAGATACGCAGTATTTT. The full variable domain, completed using reference TRBV7-8 and TRBJ2-3, is GAGVSQSPRYKVAKRGQDVALRCDPISGHVSLFWYQQALGQGPEFLTYFQNEAQLDKSGLPSDRFFAERPEGSVSTLKIQRTQQEDSAVYLCASSPSAGTDTQYFGPGTRLTVL.

This CDR3 is CASSWGHSGEAFF. The CDR3 coding sequence is TGCGCCAGCAGCTGGGGACATTCTGGAGAAGCTTTCTTT. The chain is built from TRBV5-1 and TRBJ1-1, with D possibly being TRBD1 (6 bases). Germline assignment: CDR1 SGHRS and CDR2 YFSETQ. V dropped 3 bases and J dropped 8 bases, with 14 bases sitting between them. The CDR3 length is 13 residues.

The chain combines TRBV6-5 with TRBJ2-4; 7 bases fit TRBD1. There are 14 residues in the CDR3. With V trimmed by 2 bases and J by 3 bases, 1 base remained unmatched. CDR1 MNHEY and CDR2 SVGAGI come from the germline V gene. CDR3 sequence reads: CASSYDRDKNIQYF. DNA for the CDR3: TGTGCCAGCAGTTACGACAGGGACAAAAACATTCAGTACTTC.